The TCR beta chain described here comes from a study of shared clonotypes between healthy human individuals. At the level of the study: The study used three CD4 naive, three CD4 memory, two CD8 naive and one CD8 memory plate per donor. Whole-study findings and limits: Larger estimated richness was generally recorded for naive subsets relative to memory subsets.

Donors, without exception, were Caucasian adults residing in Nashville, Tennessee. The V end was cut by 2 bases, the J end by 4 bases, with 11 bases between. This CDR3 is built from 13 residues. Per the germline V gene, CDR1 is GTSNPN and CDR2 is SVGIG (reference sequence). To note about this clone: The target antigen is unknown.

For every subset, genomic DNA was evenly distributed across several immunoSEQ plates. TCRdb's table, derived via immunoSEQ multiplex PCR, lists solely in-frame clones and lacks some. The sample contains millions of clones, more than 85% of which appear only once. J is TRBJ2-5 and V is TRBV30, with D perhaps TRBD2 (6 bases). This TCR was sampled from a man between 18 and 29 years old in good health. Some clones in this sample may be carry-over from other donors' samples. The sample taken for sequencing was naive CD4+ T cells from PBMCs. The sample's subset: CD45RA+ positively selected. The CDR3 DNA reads TGTGCCTGGAGTTTCAAAGCGGGAGAGACCCAGTACTTC. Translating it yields CAWSFKAGETQYF.